Here is one TCR beta chain with its context. No antigen is known for it. An end of the junction differs from the germline gene, which may be a read error. Enrolling through a virtual design, the prospective study's participants ranged in age from roughly 18 to 89 years and lived across some 23 United States geographic areas. In the prospective study, cohorts were assigned on the basis of participant-reported clinical history obtained from a screening survey and a study questionnaire. ImmuneRACE Cohort 3 recovered participants were defined by two consecutive negative NP/OP PCR tests, healthcare professional clearance, or symptom resolution. Each participant in the prospective study had whole blood, serum and a nasopharyngeal or oropharyngeal swab collected by mobile phlebotomists. Prospective study participants could optionally give additional blood draws and questionnaires over an approximately two-month period. Blood samples from the prospective study were shipped frozen or at room temperature prior to DNA extraction.

TCRbeta CDR3 regions were amplified from genomic DNA using the immunoSEQ Assay, a bias-controlled multiplex PCR. The source study handled its data this way. The number of nucleated cells in each sample was estimated from the amplification of reference gene primers within the assay. Sequence reads were collapsed and filtered to measure the absolute abundance of every unique TCRbeta CDR3 rearrangement. For each sample, productive Simpson clonality was calculated by taking the square root of Simpson's diversity index across productive rearrangements. TCRdb carries this immuneACCESS record with in-frame sequences only. Its versions omit some clonotypes, under half of them owing to an unresolved V gene in the studies checked, with the rest unexplained. V and J calls and clone size are those listed in that table; D and trimming were worked out from the DNA. This sample has 170,000 or so clones in its table, and over 75% of those were observed once. The ten largest clonotypes hold 6.6% of the sample.

The data derive from a study of blood T cell repertoires in COVID-19 (TCRdb year 2020). Background for the entire study: Samples from collaborators originated in the United States, Italy and Spain and spanned both the acute and convalescent phases of COVID-19. HLA class I and class II types, where available, came from metadata supplied by the sample provider rather than from assay-based typing. The prospective study material was composed of cDNA or gDNA derived from T cells, B-cell-depleted T cells, or PBMCs. Nearly every sample came with metadata listing a de-identified subject ID, COVID-19 status, age in years and sex. The samples were drawn from two sources: the first 160 participants of the ongoing ImmuneRACE study, and fewer than 1,500 subjects contributed by 6 global collaborators. Deeply sampled blood TCRbeta repertoires from subjects exposed to, actively infected with, or recovered from COVID-19 were included in the dataset. A freely available public database, intended as a resource for researchers studying the immune response to SARS-CoV-2, is where the repertoires were released. Broader findings and caveats from the paper: How much clinical and demographic metadata was included differed by source and by participant, and the metadata was provided uncurated.

The TCR comes from a woman between 45 and 65 years old who had recovered from COVID-19. Input material: PBMCs or T cells enriched from blood (not recorded which).

CDR3 region: CASKKRDSLTPEAFF. The DNA sequence is as follows: TGTGCTAGCAAGAAAAGGGACAGTCTAACCCCTGAAGCTTTCTTT. The V gene is TRBV7-7 and the J gene is TRBJ1-1, with TRBD1 matching 7 junction bases. CDR1 and CDR2 are drawn from the germline V gene (reference sequence): SSHAT, FNYEAQ. From cysteine to phenylalanine, the CDR3 is 15 amino acids long. Just CDR3 DNA is preserved here, 45 bases in frame from base 1.